This entry concerns a single T cell receptor (beta chain). There is no known antigen for this receptor. Within one base of it there is no much larger clone, and no base qualities were kept. Each PCR received spiked-in synthetic TCR analog templates so that absolute template abundance could be estimated from read counts. TCRbeta CDR3 regions were amplified from genomic DNA with bias-controlled V and J gene primers using the immunoSEQ assay. Sequencing of rearranged TCRbeta segments was done at approximately 20X coverage. On the study's bioinformatics: Clustering was used to correct sequencing errors, and CDR3s were annotated against IMGT to assign V, D and J genes. Only productive TCRbeta rearrangements were used in downstream analyses, excluding out-of-frame or stop-codon sequences. Clonality was computed as one minus Shannon entropy normalized by the log of the number of unique productive sequences. Fisher's exact test with Benjamini-Hochberg correction, at a threshold of adjusted p below 0.01, was used to find clones that differed between time points or between blood and tumor. TCRdb stores this immuneACCESS table with in-frame sequences only. Part of the clones is absent; in the studies checked, under half of the shortfall reflects unresolved V genes, and no reason is known for the rest. V and J calls and clone size are those listed in that table; D and trimming were worked out from the DNA. The sample contains 130,000 or so clones, about four fifths of them found a single time. In total, the top ten clones hold roughly 3.5% of the sample.

From a lookup of the germline V gene (reference sequence), CDR1 and CDR2 are MNHEY and SMNVEV. From V the trimming removes 4 bases and from J it removes 3 bases, while the gene matches leave 4 bases of the junction unaccounted for. Spanning cysteine to phenylalanine, the CDR3 consists of 15 amino acids. CDR3 DNA is the only sequence kept; it has 45 bases, read in frame from the first base. This sample stems from a study of PD-L1 blockade in urothelial cancer listed by TCRdb under 2017. Regarding the study in general: Every patient began therapy in the mid-2010s and was given atezolizumab 1,200 mg intravenously every 3 weeks. The study was an exploratory multi-omic analysis of somatic, immune and clinical correlates of response to PD-L1 blockade with atezolizumab in urothelial cancer. Pretreatment blood TCR-seq was available for about 28 patients, at least one posttreatment blood collection was obtained for some 25 patients, and tumor TCR-seq was available for some 25 patients. Blood samples yielded a median of 141,255 T cells and roughly 80,000 unique TCRs, with median clonality roughly 0.085. In the same patients who had TCR sequencing, pretreatment tumors also underwent whole exome sequencing and RNA sequencing. Durable clinical benefit meant progression-free survival longer than 6 months, and TCR features were also tested against progression-free and overall survival. Pretreatment tumor samples and matched peripheral blood, collected serially before and after atezolizumab treatment, underwent TCR sequencing. Blood samples were analyzed 3 weeks after the start of treatment (second dose) and 6 weeks after the start of treatment. Eight or nine patients reached durable clinical benefit, while around 19 patients did not. Twenty-five of 29 patients were identified as males with urothelial cancer of bladder origin, and a prior smoking history was reported by 18 of 29 patients. Patients had an ECOG performance status of 0 or 1 and had received between 0 and 3 prior chemotherapy regimens. Overall study outcomes, separate from this receptor: At 3 weeks after the start of treatment, tumor-associated TCR clones in peripheral blood had expanded more in patients with durable benefit (n of about 20, p = 0.022). Improved progression-free and overall survival was found to be associated with pretreatment peripheral blood TCR clonality below the median. Small sample size (n ≈ 29) and many exploratory analyses mean the results are intended to be hypothesis-generating.

Reading the label with the study, this specimen's time point is: pretreatment peripheral blood. The cohort included some 30 patients with locally advanced or metastatic urothelial carcinoma who were treated at Memorial Sloan Kettering on a trial protocol. Peripheral blood mononuclear cells were collected from each patient pretreatment and during treatment, giving between 1 and 8 total time points per patient. The Qiagen DNeasy Blood extraction kit was used to purify genomic DNA from total PBMCs and from tumor samples. PBMCs were collected pretreatment and during treatment and were isolated and stored as previously described.

The receptor comes from a man aged 45-65 years with urothelial cancer. The chain uses TRBV27 and TRBJ1-4; TRBD1 agrees with 8 junctional bases. Sequencing was performed on PBMCs, taken around atezolizumab (anti-PD-L1) treatment. CDR3 region: CASSSRDRPNEKLFF. The DNA is TGTGCCAGCAGTTCCCGGGACAGGCCTAATGAAAAACTGTTTTTT.